Below, 31 T cell receptor beta chains from the same sample are listed, as sequenced in a study of cytomegalovirus exposure and HLA in healthy donors (TCRdb year 2017). Library preparation used the immunoSEQ multiplex PCR assay. For the multiplex PCR, a mixture combining 60 forward primers for TCR Vbeta segments and 13 reverse primers for TCR Jbeta segments was used. This immuneACCESS table, as held by TCRdb, lists in-frame sequences with V and J called but not all clones. Of the missing ones, under half trace to an unresolved V gene in checked studies; the others have no known cause. This sample gives about 200,000 clones in total; over 75% of them show up just once. The ten largest clones represent 1.5% to 2% of the sample. The specimen sequenced was PBMCs. These receptors were obtained from a male donor in good health and CMV-seronegative.

The gene calls are TRBV9 and TRBJ2-3; TRBD1 matches 7 bases. From germline, CDR1 is SGDLS and CDR2 YYNGEE. The CDR3 consists of 14 residues. The V segment lost 3 bases and the J segment 4 bases; nucleotides outside the gene matches: 5. The CDR3 DNA is TGTGCCAGCAGCGCCAGACAGGGCGCAGATACGCAGTATTTT. Its translation: CASSARQGADTQYF.

There are a few counts of this clone. The chain is built from TRBV5-1 and TRBJ2-7; TRBD1 agrees at 7 bases. V lost 0 bases and J lost 3; bases outside the gene matches: 3. Germline V lookup: CDR1 SGHRS, CDR2 YFSETQ. The CDR3 spans 14 residues. CDR3 DNA: TGCGCCAGCAGCTTGGGATGGGACAGCTACGAGCAGTACTTC. It yields the protein CASSLGWDSYEQYF.

The chain recombines TRBV2 with TRBJ1-5; tentatively, D is TRBD1 (6 bases). The germline V gene has CDR1 SNHLY and CDR2 FYNNEI. Trimming shortened V by 7 bases and J by 7 bases, and 17 bases separated the two germline ends. The CDR3 is made up of 14 amino acids. CDR3 amino acids: CASTIQGMIQPQHF. The CDR3 DNA follows: TGTGCCAGCACGATCCAGGGGATGATACAGCCCCAGCATTTT.

This chain links TRBV19 with TRBJ2-1; 8 bases line up with TRBD2. The CDR3 is 13 amino acids. CDR1 is LNHDA, CDR2 SQIVND, per germline (reference sequence). The J segment lost 0 bases and the V segment lost 10 bases, leaving 2 bases of the junction unmatched. CDR3 sequence reads: CATREGSYNEQFF. The CDR3, as DNA: TGTGCCACCCGGGAGGGCTCCTACAATGAGCAGTTCTTC.

This sequence joins TRBV28 and TRBJ1-6; D may be TRBD1 (5 bases). The CDR3 consists of 17 residues. Trimming took off 2 bases at V and 3 bases at J, with 14 bases between the two ends. Germline V lookup: CDR1 MDHEN, CDR2 SYDVKM. In DNA form, the CDR3 reads TGTGCCAGCAGTTTAGTTCAGGGCTCCATCTATAATTCACCCCTCCACTTT. Translated: CASSLVQGSIYNSPLHF.

The chain carries TRBV2 and TRBJ1-4, with 7 bases matching TRBD1. This CDR3 has 14 residues. CDR1 SNHLY and CDR2 FYNNEI come from the germline V gene. V trimming: 5 bases; J trimming: 10 bases; junction bases outside the gene matches: 10. The CDR3 region is CASSLQGPQGKLFF. The DNA for the CDR3 is TGTGCCAGCAGTTTACAGGGGCCCCAGGGAAAACTGTTTTTT.

This clone was seen a handful of times. V and J are TRBV4-3 and TRBJ2-1; the match to TRBD2 covers 13 bases. The CDR3 consists of 15 residues. Germline assignment: CDR1 LGHNA and CDR2 YSLEER. V shed 1 base, J shed 8 bases, and the junction held 2 bases outside the gene matches. The CDR3 region has the DNA TGCGCCAGCAGCCAAGGGACTAGCGGGAGTGATGAGCAGTTCTTC. Its protein is CASSQGTSGSDEQFF.

In DNA form, the CDR3 reads TGTGCCAGCAGCCGCCGGGACAATAACGAGCAGTACTTC. Its translation: CASSRRDNNEQYF. This rearrangement joins TRBV5-4 to TRBJ2-7; TRBD1 might be the D (6 bases). The germline V gene has CDR1 SGHNT and CDR2 YYREEE (reference sequence). Between the trimmed V and J ends, which lost 4 bases and 5 bases, there was a span of 13 bases. This CDR3 region has 13 residues. Looking up the rest from reference TRBV5-4 and TRBJ2-7 gives the full variable domain: ETGVTQSPTHLIKTRGQQVTLRCSSQSGHNTVSWYQQALGQGPQFIFQYYREEENGRGNFPPRFSGLQFPNYSSELNVNALELDDSALYLCASSRRDNNEQYFGPGTRLTVT.

The chain uses TRBV6-5 and TRBJ2-7; no reliable D call. The CDR3 is made up of 13 amino acids. V was shortened by 5 bases and J by 1 base, with 9 bases between the two germline ends. The germline CDR1 and CDR2 sequences are MNHEY and SVGAGI. CDR3 residues: CASSMVLSYEQYF. CDR3 bases: TGTGCCAGCAGTATGGTACTGTCCTACGAGCAGTACTTC.

The chain is built from TRBV28 and TRBJ2-7; TRBD1 agrees at 9 bases. This CDR3 region has 13 residues. V was pared by 6 bases and J by 2 bases, with 2 bases of the junction left unmatched. The germline CDR1 and CDR2 sequences are MDHEN and SYDVKM. DNA for the CDR3: TGTGCCAGCAGGGGGACAGGGCCCTACGAGCAGTACTTC. Its protein is CASRGTGPYEQYF.

The rearrangement uses TRBV7-9 and TRBJ2-5; 8 bases are shared with TRBD1. J was trimmed by 4 bases and V by 6 bases; bases with no gene match: 10. Germline CDR1 SEHNR, CDR2 FQNEAQ (reference sequence). The CDR3 has 15 amino acids. The CDR3 DNA reads TGTGCCAGCAGATTGGACCAGGGGGCAGGAGAGACCCAGTACTTC. It translates to CASRLDQGAGETQYF.

The chain joins TRBV6-5 to TRBJ1-1, with D tentatively TRBD1 (6 bases). V lost 0 bases, J lost 5 bases, and 16 bases lay in between. CDR1 is MNHEY and CDR2 is SVGAGI in the germline V gene. This CDR3 spans 16 amino acids. As DNA, the CDR3 is TGTGCCAGCAGTTACTCCCTGGACAGACCCACTACTGAAGCTTTCTTT. Encoded protein: CASSYSLDRPTTEAFF.

The chain joins TRBV30 to TRBJ1-5; TRBD1 matches 11 bases. Germline V gene data show CDR1 as GTSNPN and CDR2 as SVGIG (reference sequence). CDR3 length equals 19 residues. V was pared by 0 bases and J by 1 base, with 11 bases of the junction left unmatched. The CDR3 loop reads CAWSVRTGGVGTSNQPQHF. CDR3 DNA: TGTGCCTGGAGTGTCCGGACAGGGGGCGTCGGAACGAGCAATCAGCCCCAGCATTTT.

This clone occurred once. The same CDR3 also results from other DNA sequences found in this sample. V usage is TRBV19 and J usage is TRBJ1-1; D remains ambiguous. Germline-derived CDR1 and CDR2 are LNHDA and SQIVND (reference sequence). V was trimmed by 3 bases and J by 1 base, leaving 6 bases between them. The length of the CDR3 is 13 residues. The CDR3 nucleotides read TGTGCCAGTAGTATCGGTGGGAACACTGAAGCTTTCTTT. This sequence encodes CASSIGGNTEAFF.

The chain joins TRBV5-1 to TRBJ1-4, with D maybe TRBD1 (6 bases). V lost 4 bases and J lost 0, with 13 bases in between. This CDR3 region has 16 residues. Germline V lookup: CDR1 SGHRS, CDR2 YFSETQ. The CDR3 loop reads CASSEMPGATNEKLFF. The CDR3 DNA reads as TGCGCCAGCAGCGAGATGCCAGGGGCAACTAATGAAAAACTGTTTTTT.

A remark on this clone: A junction end diverges from the germline sequence, so it may reflect a read error. The rearrangement uses TRBV7-9 and TRBJ2-2; TRBD1 is a possible D gene (6 bases). The CDR3 extends over 17 amino acids. Germline lookup yields CDR1 SEHNR and CDR2 FQNEAQ (reference sequence). The CDR3 nucleotides are TGTTCCAGCAGACGTAATGGTCGACAGGTCAACACCGGGGAGCTGTTTTTT. This codes for CSSRRNGRQVNTGELFF.

This clone was counted once. The rearrangement joins TRBV19 to TRBJ2-2; unclear D gene. Germline V gene data show CDR1 as LNHDA and CDR2 as SQIVND (reference sequence). V lost 2 bases and J lost 5, with 6 bases in between. This CDR3 is built from 13 residues. The CDR3: CASSISGTGELFF. CDR3 coding DNA: TGTGCCAGTAGTATATCCGGGACCGGGGAGCTGTTTTTT.

The chain links TRBV28 to TRBJ1-4, with 7 nucleotides matching TRBD1. Germline V CDR1 and CDR2: MDHEN, SYDVKM. The CDR3 is 15 amino acids. V trimming: 6 bases; J trimming: 6 bases; junction bases outside the gene matches: 10. In nucleotides, the CDR3 is TGTGCCAGCAGGCCACAGATAGGGGGCCATGAAAAACTGTTTTTT. Translating it yields CASRPQIGGHEKLFF. Combining the CDR3 with reference TRBV28 and TRBJ1-4 gives the whole variable domain DVKVTQSSRYLVKRTGEKVFLECVQDMDHENMFWYRQDPGLGLRLIYFSYDVKMKEKGDIPEGYSVSREKKERFSLILESASTNQTSMYLCASRPQIGGHEKLFFGSGTQLSVL.

The rearrangement links TRBV4-2 to TRBJ2-7, with 11 bases fitting TRBD2. The J segment lost 1 base and the V segment lost 4 bases, leaving 6 bases of the junction unmatched. This CDR3 has 16 residues. The V gene's germline CDR1 is LGHNA and CDR2 YNFKEQ. DNA of the CDR3: TGTGCCAGCAGCCTAGCGGGAGGGCCCCTTTCCTACGAGCAGTACTTC. This encodes CASSLAGGPLSYEQYF.

This chain uses TRBV21-1 with TRBJ2-3; the table's D call, TRBD2, has no DNA check behind it. TRBV21-1 is a listed pseudogene. The CDR3 is made up of 17 amino acids. The CDR3 DNA follows: TGTGCCAGCAGCAAAGAGCATAAGGGAGGGATAGCAGATACGCAGTATTTT. Protein product: CASSKEHKGGIADTQYF.

The CDR3 nucleotides read TGTGCCAGCAGCTTGGGACCAGGCACTGAAGCTTTCTTT. This gives the protein CASSLGPGTEAFF. The chain combines TRBV5-6 with TRBJ1-1, with D uncertain. CDR1 SGHDT and CDR2 YYEEEE come from the germline V gene. V lost 0 bases to trimming and J lost 4 bases, with 7 bases between them. This CDR3 region has 13 residues.

This sequence joins TRBV4-2 and TRBJ1-1; D call uncertain. Germline CDR1 and CDR2: LGHNA and YNFKEQ. Trimming took off 0 bases at V and 1 base at J, with 12 bases between the two ends. The CDR3 runs to 16 residues. CDR3 region: CASSQESRAENTEAFF. The CDR3 DNA reads as TGTGCCAGCAGCCAAGAATCGAGGGCGGAGAACACTGAAGCTTTCTTT.

The J gene is TRBJ1-5, the V gene TRBV5-5, with D possibly matching TRBD1 (6 bases). CDR1 is SGHKS, CDR2 YYEKEE, per germline (reference sequence). V dropped 4 bases and J dropped 3 bases, with 14 bases sitting between them. The CDR3 is made up of 15 amino acids. The CDR3 protein is CASSHRTGINQPQHF. DNA of the CDR3: TGTGCCAGCAGCCACCGAACAGGGATCAATCAGCCCCAGCATTTT.

The chain carries TRBV9 and TRBJ1-1, with TRBD1 matching over 7 bases. The V gene end was trimmed by 3 bases and the J gene end by 8 bases; junction bases not matched to a gene: 16. Germline CDR1 SGDLS, CDR2 YYNGEE. This CDR3 has 16 amino acids. CDR3 bases: TGTGCCAGCAGCGGACAGGGAAGGAGTGGCGGGCGAGAAGCTTTCTTT. It is translated as CASSGQGRSGGREAFF.

This clone was observed a single time. The V call is TRBV28, the J call TRBJ2-2; 9 bases fit TRBD1. V lost 6 bases to trimming and J lost 3 bases; unmatched junction nucleotides: 8. The CDR3 covers 16 residues. Germline-derived CDR1 and CDR2 are MDHEN and SYDVKM. The CDR3 loop reads CASRRGDRVDTGELFF. The CDR3 region has the DNA TGTGCCAGCAGGAGGGGGGACAGGGTGGACACCGGGGAGCTGTTTTTT.

The chain employs TRBV2 and TRBJ1-2, with TRBD1 matching 11 bases. Germline V lookup: CDR1 SNHLY, CDR2 FYNNEI. The CDR3 contains 14 residues. Trimming at V came to 7 bases and at J to 2 bases, leaving 3 bases not matched to a gene. CDR3 bases: TGTGCCAGCAACGGACAGGGGGCCAACTATGGCTACACCTTC. Residues: CASNGQGANYGYTF.

This chain connects TRBV9 to TRBJ2-7; TRBD2 might be the D (6 bases). The CDR3 consists of 15 residues. Germline V gene data show CDR1 as SGDLS and CDR2 as YYNGEE. Trimming took 0 bases from V and 3 from J, leaving 13 bases between them. The CDR3 loop is CASSVDSGPVYEQYF. In DNA form, the CDR3 reads TGTGCCAGCAGCGTAGACAGCGGGCCGGTCTACGAGCAGTACTTC.

In its sample, this clone was seen once. V usage is TRBV4-2 and J usage is TRBJ2-1, with 14 bases aligning to TRBD2. The V segment lost 0 bases and the J segment 15 bases; nucleotides outside the gene matches: 13. Germline CDR1 and CDR2: LGHNA and YNFKEQ. The CDR3 spans 17 residues. The CDR3: CASSQDSLGTSGSVGFF. In nucleotides, the CDR3 is TGTGCCAGCAGCCAAGACTCATTAGGGACTAGCGGGAGTGTTGGGTTCTTC.

This chain joins TRBV7-8 and TRBJ1-1; possibly TRBD1 for D (6 bases). CDR1 SGHVS and CDR2 FQNEAQ come from the germline V gene. Trimming took 1 base from V and 3 from J, leaving 12 bases between them. This CDR3 comprises 15 residues. The CDR3, as DNA: TGTGCCAGCAGCTTAGGAGGGGGAGGGGACACTGAAGCTTTCTTT. This sequence encodes CASSLGGGGDTEAFF. Combining the CDR3 with reference TRBV7-8 and TRBJ1-1 gives the whole variable domain GAGVSQSPRYKVAKRGQDVALRCDPISGHVSLFWYQQALGQGPEFLTYFQNEAQLDKSGLPSDRFFAERPEGSVSTLKIQRTQQEDSAVYLCASSLGGGGDTEAFFGQGTRLTVV.

This clone was seen only a few times. The chain carries TRBV15 and TRBJ1-5; TRBD1 aligns across 9 bases. Germline V gene lookup returns CDR1 LNHNV and CDR2 YYDKDF (reference sequence). This CDR3 is 18 amino acids long. The V and J ends lost 5 bases and 0 bases, in that order; junction bases with no gene match: 11. Here the CDR3 reads CATSGRQGGVYSNQPQHF. DNA for the CDR3: TGTGCCACCAGCGGTCGACAGGGGGGGGTCTATAGCAATCAGCCCCAGCATTTT. The variable domain in full, completed from reference TRBV15 and TRBJ1-5, reads DAMVIQNPRYQVTQFGKPVTLSCSQTLNHNVMYWYQQKSSQAPKLLFHYYDKDFNNEADTPDNFQSRRPNTSFCFLDIRSPGLGDTAMYLCATSGRQGGVYSNQPQHFGDGTRLSIL.

V and J are TRBV6-6 and TRBJ2-7, with TRBD1 matching over 10 bases. After removal of 10 bases from V and 2 bases from J, the junction contained 8 bases not matched to a gene. This CDR3 comprises 14 residues. The germline V gene encodes CDR1 MNHNY and CDR2 SVGAGI (reference sequence). The CDR3 sequence is CATKWTGGTYEQYF. In DNA form, the CDR3 reads TGTGCCACCAAGTGGACAGGGGGGACCTACGAGCAGTACTTC.